This T cell receptor beta chain was captured by sequencing in a study of blood T cells in healthy people across ages. V shed 5 bases and J shed 2 bases, with 11 bases lying between them. Germline-derived CDR1 and CDR2 are MNHEY and SVGAGI. The CDR3 length is 14 residues. Through a sample-barcoded 5' primer and a J-beta primer mix, a second PCR was run for 7 to 11 cycles. MiXCR was run by TCRdb on the 5' RACE reads, yielding one entry per CDR3 protein. The data contain around 1.1 million distinct CDR3 sequences, about two fifths of them singletons. Each sample yielded at least 6 micrograms of PBMC total RNA.

This TCR derives from a man aged 18-30 years in good health. The sample taken for sequencing was blood. The chain has TRBV6-5 and TRBJ2-3; tentatively, D is TRBD2 (5 bases). The CDR3 region has the DNA TGTGCCAGCAGTCGAGGGCTCAACACAGATACGCAGTATTTT. Translation gives CASSRGLNTDTQYF.